The 29 T cell receptor beta chains below come from one sample, sequenced in a study of blood T cell repertoires in COVID-19 (dated by TCRdb to between 2020 and 2021). The library was prepared using the immunoSEQ multiplex PCR assay. The immuneACCESS repertoire file appears here via TCRdb, limited to in-frame rearrangements. These files lack a portion of the clones; in checked studies, under half of the deficit traces to unresolved V genes, and the cause of the others is not known. The sample table holds about 220,000 clones, of which 80% were seen once. Under 8.5% of the sample rests with the top ten. The source material was peripheral blood. The receptors were gathered from a woman in her 70s with acute or convalescent COVID-19.

The chain links TRBV7-3 to TRBJ2-3; 8 bases agree with TRBD2. The germline CDR1 and CDR2 sequences are SGHTA and FQGTGA. The trim removed 5 bases at V and 9 bases at J, leaving 13 bases unmatched. This CDR3 region has 15 residues. CDR3 in DNA: TGTGCCAGCAGCGCCGCCCCGGGGGGGCCGGGAACGCAGTATTTT. It is translated as CASSAAPGGPGTQYF. Full variable domain (outside the CDR3, taken from reference TRBV7-3 and TRBJ2-3): GAGVSQTPSNKVTEKGKYVELRCDPISGHTALYWYRQSLGQGPEFLIYFQGTGAADDSGLPNDRFFAVRPEGSVSTLKIQRTERGDSAVYLCASSAAPGGPGTQYFGPGTRLTVL.

The rearrangement uses TRBV14 and TRBJ1-1; D might be TRBD1 (6 bases). Germline V CDR1 and CDR2: SGHDN, FVKESK. V gave up 4 bases and J gave up 1 base, with 13 bases separating them. The CDR3 has 15 residues. Written as DNA, the CDR3 is TGTGCCAGCAGCCGGGCAGGGGTAAGGAACACTGAAGCTTTCTTT. Translating it yields CASSRAGVRNTEAFF.

This clone was counted between two and nine times. CDR3 sequence (DNA): TGTGCCAGTAGTTGGTGGAGGGGAGGATCCTACGAGCAGTACTTC. Its translation: CASSWWRGGSYEQYF. The chain couples TRBV19 to TRBJ2-7; D possibly corresponds to TRBD2 (6 bases). The germline V gene encodes CDR1 LNHDA and CDR2 SQIVND (reference sequence). CDR3 size: 15 residues. Trimming removed 5 bases at V and 1 base at J, with 15 bases between. Complete variable domain (other parts from reference TRBV19 and TRBJ2-7): DGGITQSPKYLFRKEGQNVTLSCEQNLNHDAMYWYRQDPGQGLRLIYYSQIVNDFQKGDIAEGYSVSREKKESFPLTVTSAQKNPTAFYLCASSWWRGGSYEQYFGPGTRLTVT.

The V and J genes are TRBV10-3 and TRBJ2-5; unclear D gene. This CDR3 has 13 residues. V was trimmed by 4 bases and J by 2 bases, leaving 8 bases between them. Germline CDR1 is ENHRY and CDR2 is SYGVKD. The CDR3 nucleotides read TGTGCCATCAGTGTTTCTAATCAAGAGACCCAGTACTTC. The encoded protein is CAISVSNQETQYF.

The chain combines TRBV7-9 with TRBJ1-2; D possibly corresponds to TRBD1 (6 bases). The CDR3 runs 16 residues. CDR1 SEHNR and CDR2 FQNEAQ come from the germline V gene (reference sequence). V shed 0 bases and J shed 4 bases, with 15 bases lying between them. The CDR3 nucleotides are TGTGCCAGCAGCTTAGCCGGGGCAGGGGTGGGCTATGGCTACACCTTC. Protein: CASSLAGAGVGYGYTF.

The chain carries TRBV5-1 and TRBJ2-5, with 12 bases lining up with TRBD2. The CDR3 consists of 17 residues. The ends lost 0 bases at V and 1 base at J; junction bases unmatched: 4. Germline-derived CDR1 and CDR2 are SGHRS and YFSETQ. CDR3 sequence (DNA): TGCGCCAGCAGCTTGGCCCAACTAGCGGGGGGCCAAGAGACCCAGTACTTC. Translation: CASSLAQLAGGQETQYF.

This CDR3 is CASSLDRGNYGYTF. In DNA form, the CDR3 reads TGTGCCAGCAGCTTAGACAGGGGTAACTATGGCTACACCTTC. The J gene is TRBJ1-2, the V gene TRBV11-2; possibly TRBD1 for D (6 bases). CDR1 is SGHAT, CDR2 FQNNGV, per germline. The V end lost 0 bases, the J end lost 1 base, and 6 bases lay between the germline ends. This CDR3 contains 14 residues.

The gene calls are TRBV6-2 or TRBV6-3 and TRBJ2-5; TRBD1 matches at 8 bases. The V and J ends lost 5 bases and 4 bases, in that order; junction bases with no gene match: 9. This CDR3 is built from 15 residues. Germline V gene lookup returns CDR1 MNHEY and CDR2 SVGEGT. In nucleotides, the CDR3 is TGTGCCAGCAGTACCTTCGGGACAGGTCTAGAGACCCAGTACTTC. Translated, it gives CASSTFGTGLETQYF.

The CDR3 DNA is TGTGCCAGCTCACCCAGGTCCGCCACCGGGGAGCTGTTTTTT. Protein sequence: CASSPRSATGELFF. The V and J genes are TRBV18 and TRBJ2-2; the D is unclear. Deletions cut 3 bases from V and 4 bases from J, with 9 bases between. This CDR3 spans 14 amino acids. Germline assignment: CDR1 KGHSH and CDR2 LQKENI.

This sequence joins TRBV27 and TRBJ2-7; 11 bases match TRBD2. This CDR3 contains 16 residues. Germline assignment: CDR1 MNHEY and CDR2 SMNVEV (reference sequence). The junction had 7 bases not matched to a gene; V was cut back by 2 bases and J by 4 bases. The CDR3 region has the DNA TGTGCCAGCAGTTTAACTAGCGGGGGTGCTCTTTACGAGCAGTACTTC. Residues: CASSLTSGGALYEQYF.

Concerning this clone itself: The same CDR3 is also encoded by other DNA sequences in this sample. The chain couples TRBV15 to TRBJ1-5; D gene uncertain. The V end was cut by 0 bases, the J end by 0 bases, with 9 bases between. The CDR3 extends over 16 amino acids. The germline V gene has CDR1 LNHNV and CDR2 YYDKDF (reference sequence). In DNA, the CDR3 is TGTGCCACCAGCAGAGATGGGCCAGATAGCAATCAGCCCCAGCATTTT. Its protein is CATSRDGPDSNQPQHF.

The sample holds one count of this clone. This chain connects TRBV5-1 to TRBJ2-6; 8 bases fit TRBD1. The CDR3 consists of 18 residues. V lost 4 bases, J lost 4 bases, and 13 bases stayed unmatched. Germline assignment: CDR1 SGHRS and CDR2 YFSETQ. The CDR3 loop is CASSVISQGAAGANVLTF. CDR3 coding DNA: TGCGCCAGCAGCGTGATCTCTCAGGGGGCTGCAGGGGCCAACGTCCTGACTTTC.

The chain links TRBV10-3 to TRBJ2-7, with unresolved D. V was cut by 11 bases and J by 2 bases, with 25 bases left in between. The CDR3 is 16 amino acids. The germline V gene has CDR1 ENHRY and CDR2 SYGVKD. CDR3 in DNA: TGTGCCGTTTCAAGGCAGGCTGGAACCCGCACCTACGAGCAGTACTTC. This translates into CAVSRQAGTRTYEQYF.

The rearrangement uses TRBV5-4 and TRBJ1-2, with 11 bases that match TRBD1. The V gene end was trimmed by 2 bases and the J gene end by 8 bases; junction bases not matched to a gene: 8. The CDR3 spans 15 residues. CDR1 SGHNT and CDR2 YYREEE come from the germline V gene (reference sequence). The DNA of the CDR3 is TGTGCCAGCAGCTTCCCCCCGGGACAGGGGGAGGGCTACACCTTC. It yields the protein CASSFPPGQGEGYTF.

The V and J genes are TRBV7-8 and TRBJ1-1; 7 bases agree with TRBD1. V shed 2 bases, J shed 4 bases, and the junction held 4 bases outside the gene matches. This CDR3 has 14 amino acids. CDR1 and CDR2 (germline): SGHVS, FQNEAQ. Here the CDR3 reads CASSLPGGFTEAFF. The CDR3 coding sequence is TGTGCCAGCAGCTTACCAGGGGGGTTCACTGAAGCTTTCTTT.

The chain carries TRBV7-6 and TRBJ2-3, with unresolved D. Germline CDR1 and CDR2: SGHVS and FNYEAQ. V was cut by 6 bases and J by 5 bases, with 12 bases left in between. The CDR3 covers 13 residues. In DNA form, the CDR3 reads TGTGCCAGCAGTTCCCGGAGTCGAGATACGCAGTATTTT. Residues: CASSSRSRDTQYF.

V is TRBV2 and J is TRBJ2-5, with D maybe TRBD2 (6 bases). This CDR3 has 15 residues. Germline V lookup: CDR1 SNHLY, CDR2 FYNNEI. With 7 bases removed from V and 5 bases from J, the gap between germline ends came to 20 bases. The DNA for the CDR3 is TGTGCCAGCACTCTAACTAGGGCTGGGGGGGAGACCCAGTACTTC. It codes for CASTLTRAGGETQYF. Filled out from reference TRBV2 and TRBJ2-5, the complete variable domain reads EPEVTQTPSHQVTQMGQEVILRCVPISNHLYFYWYRQILGQKVEFLVSFYNNEISEKSEIFDDQFSVERPDGSNFTLKIRSTKLEDSAMYFCASTLTRAGGETQYFGPGTRLLVL.

CDR3: CASSPDSNYGYTF. DNA for the CDR3: TGTGCCAGCAGCCCCGACAGTAACTATGGCTACACCTTC. The V and J genes are TRBV5-4 and TRBJ1-2, with a weak D call TRBD1 (5 bases). Between the trimmed V and J ends, which lost 4 bases and 1 base, there was a span of 8 bases. In germline, CDR1 is SGHNT, CDR2 YYREEE (reference sequence). The CDR3 sequence is 13 residues long.

J is TRBJ2-2 and V is TRBV9; D is ambiguous. The CDR3 is 13 amino acids. Germline-derived CDR1 and CDR2 are SGDLS and YYNGEE. V dropped 7 bases and J dropped 8 bases, with 15 bases sitting between them. The CDR3 DNA reads TGTGCCAGCTCCCCCCGTCGTAATGGGGAGCTGTTTTTT. Translation: CASSPRRNGELFF.

This chain links TRBV10-2 with TRBJ1-1; D might be TRBD1 (5 bases). CDR1 and CDR2 (germline): WSHSY, SAAADI. V was clipped by 4 bases and J by 0 bases, with 15 bases between them. This CDR3 is 16 amino acids long. This CDR3 reads CASSGSRQTMNTEAFF. The CDR3 bases are TGCGCCAGCAGTGGGTCCAGACAGACAATGAACACTGAAGCTTTCTTT.

The count of this clone is one. The chain uses TRBV24-1 and TRBJ2-3; TRBD2 matches 8 bases. This CDR3 has 16 residues. The germline V gene has CDR1 KGHDR and CDR2 SFDVKD. The V and J ends lost 6 bases and 6 bases, in that order; junction bases with no gene match: 13. This chain's CDR3 is CATSTSEAGVRDTQYF. Here the CDR3 DNA reads TGTGCCACCAGTACGTCAGAAGCGGGGGTCAGGGATACGCAGTATTTT.

The V and J genes are TRBV11-2 and TRBJ1-2, with a possible D match to TRBD1 (6 bases). CDR3 length: 18 residues. The germline V gene has CDR1 SGHAT and CDR2 FQNNGV. V was clipped by 0 bases and J by 7 bases, with 24 bases between them. CDR3 in amino acids: CASSLDRRPRGRGSGYTF. As DNA, the CDR3 is TGTGCCAGCAGCTTAGATAGGAGGCCCAGGGGTAGGGGTAGTGGCTACACCTTC. Full variable domain (remainder filled in from reference TRBV11-2 and TRBJ1-2): EAGVAQSPRYKIIEKRQSVAFWCNPISGHATLYWYQQILGQGPKLLIQFQNNGVVDDSQLPKDRFSAERLKGVDSTLKIQPAKLEDSAVYLCASSLDRRPRGRGSGYTFGSGTRLTVV.

The V and J genes are TRBV2 and TRBJ1-5, with 8 bases matching TRBD1. This CDR3 comprises 13 residues. The V gene end was trimmed by 6 bases and the J gene end by 5 bases; junction bases not matched to a gene: 3. In germline, CDR1 is SNHLY, CDR2 FYNNEI. CDR3 residues: CASRDREYQPQHF. In nucleotides, the CDR3 is TGTGCCAGCAGGGACAGGGAATATCAGCCCCAGCATTTT.

The gene calls are TRBV7-2 and TRBJ2-5; TRBD2 matches 8 bases. Per germline, CDR1 SGHTA and CDR2 FQGNSA. With V trimmed by 2 bases and J by 0 bases, 11 bases remained unmatched. The CDR3 sequence is 18 residues long. This chain's CDR3 is CASSLISRRAGDQETQYF. In nucleotides, the CDR3 is TGTGCCAGCAGCTTAATCAGCCGGCGAGCGGGGGACCAAGAGACCCAGTACTTC.

In its sample, this clone was seen many times. V gene TRBV5-1 combines with J gene TRBJ1-1, with D maybe TRBD1 (5 bases). Germline assignment: CDR1 SGHRS and CDR2 YFSETQ. The CDR3 has 17 residues. V gave up 0 bases and J gave up 5 bases, with 20 bases separating them. The CDR3 reads CASSLVVVGRAGTEAFF. The CDR3 coding sequence is TGCGCCAGCAGCTTGGTAGTCGTGGGACGGGCGGGGACTGAAGCTTTCTTT. The whole variable domain, filled in from reference TRBV5-1 and TRBJ1-1, reads KAGVTQTPRYLIKTRGQQVTLSCSPISGHRSVSWYQQTPGQGLQFLFEYFSETQRNKGNFPGRFSGRQFSNSRSEMNVSTLELGDSALYLCASSLVVVGRAGTEAFFGQGTRLTVV.

The chain links TRBV6-5 to TRBJ1-4, with 7 bases matching TRBD1. Germline loops: CDR1 MNHEY, CDR2 SVGAGI. The CDR3 loop spans 13 amino acids. The junction had 10 bases not matched to a gene; V was cut back by 8 bases and J by 10 bases. The CDR3 reads CASGTGDSGKLFF. The CDR3 coding sequence is TGTGCCAGCGGTACAGGGGATTCCGGAAAACTGTTTTTT.

V usage is TRBV30 and J usage is TRBJ2-7; the D is unclear. This CDR3 comprises 14 residues. The V end was cut by 1 base, the J end by 2 bases, with 12 bases between. CDR1 and CDR2 from the germline V gene are GTSNPN and SVGIG (reference sequence). The CDR3 loop reads CAWSASLGTYEQYF. DNA of the CDR3: TGTGCCTGGAGTGCCAGCCTAGGCACCTACGAGCAGTACTTC.

This clone was detected once. The CDR3 nucleotides are TGTGCCACTAGACTAGCGGGGGGCCCCTACGAGCAGTACTTC. It yields the protein CATRLAGGPYEQYF. The V gene is TRBV27, the J gene TRBJ2-7; 13 positions match TRBD2. CDR1 and CDR2 (germline): MNHEY, SMNVEV (reference sequence). The CDR3 is 14 amino acids. J lost 2 bases, V lost 10 bases, and 5 bases had no gene match.

The genes are TRBV18 and TRBJ1-1; D gene ambiguous. The germline gives CDR1 KGHSH, CDR2 LQKENI. The V end was cut by 1 base, the J end by 1 base, with 10 bases between. The CDR3 runs 15 residues. The CDR3 loop is CASSPQEGSNTEAFF. CDR3 nucleotides: TGTGCCAGCTCACCACAGGAGGGATCGAACACTGAAGCTTTCTTT.